The next 2 T cell receptor beta chains were all read from a single sample in a study of T-cell memory formation after mild COVID-19. MiXCR was run by TCRdb on the 5' RACE reads, yielding one entry per CDR3 protein. The sample consists of fewer than 350,000 distinct CDR3 sequences, 8.2% of them appearing once. The source material was PBMCs or a T cell subset sorted from them (not recorded which). All receptors come from a man in his late teens or twenties who had mild COVID-19 (a few samples of this study predate the infection). Cell type and time point are not known.

V is TRBV6-2 or TRBV6-3 and J is TRBJ2-7; a weak D match, TRBD1 (5 bases). The CDR3 has 13 residues. CDR1 is MNHEY, CDR2 SVGEGT, per germline. The V end was cut by 5 bases, the J end by 3 bases, with 11 bases between. The DNA of the CDR3 is TGTGCCAGCAGTCCCATACAGGTCTACGAGCAGTACTTC. This sequence encodes CASSPIQVYEQYF.

The CDR3 nucleotides are TGCAGTGCTAGAGACCCAGGGTGGTTTAATGAAAAACTGTTTTTT. Protein product: CSARDPGWFNEKLFF. The genes are TRBV20-1 and TRBJ1-4, with a tentative D call TRBD1 (5 bases). The germline V gene has CDR1 DFQATT and CDR2 SNEGSKA (reference sequence). V lost 0 bases and J 4 bases, leaving 12 bases between the germline ends. This CDR3 is built from 15 residues.